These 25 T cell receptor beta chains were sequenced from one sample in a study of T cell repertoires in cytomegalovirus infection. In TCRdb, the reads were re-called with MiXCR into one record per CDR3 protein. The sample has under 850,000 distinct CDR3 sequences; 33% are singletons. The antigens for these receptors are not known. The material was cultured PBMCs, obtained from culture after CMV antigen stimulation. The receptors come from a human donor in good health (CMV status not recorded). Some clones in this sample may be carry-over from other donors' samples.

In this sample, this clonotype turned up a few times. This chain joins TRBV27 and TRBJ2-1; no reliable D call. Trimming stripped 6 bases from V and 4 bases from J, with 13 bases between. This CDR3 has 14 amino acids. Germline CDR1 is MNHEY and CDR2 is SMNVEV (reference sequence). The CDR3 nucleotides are TGTGCCAGCAGCCACCCGTGGACGTACAATGAGCAGTTCTTC. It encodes CASSHPWTYNEQFF.

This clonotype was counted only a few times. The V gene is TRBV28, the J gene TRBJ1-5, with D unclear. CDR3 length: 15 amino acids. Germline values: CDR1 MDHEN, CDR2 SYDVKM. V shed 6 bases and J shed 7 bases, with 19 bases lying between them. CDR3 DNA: TGTGCCAGCAGCCCCACAAGATCTTATGGGCAGCCCCAGCATTTT. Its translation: CASSPTRSYGQPQHF.

The CDR3 reads CSARDLASGGPVWDTQYF. CDR3 sequence (DNA): TGCAGTGCTAGAGATCTCGCTAGCGGGGGCCCCGTTTGGGATACGCAGTATTTT. The chain carries TRBV20-1 and TRBJ2-3; 10 nucleotides line up with TRBD2. CDR3 length: 18 residues. CDR1 and CDR2 (germline): DFQATT, SNEGSKA (reference sequence). V dropped 0 bases and J dropped 6; count of bases not matched to a gene: 15.

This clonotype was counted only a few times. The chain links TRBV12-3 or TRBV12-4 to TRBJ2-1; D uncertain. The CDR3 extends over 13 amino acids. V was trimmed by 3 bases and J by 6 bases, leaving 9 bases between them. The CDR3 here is CASSFAETNEQFF. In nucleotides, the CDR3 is TGTGCCAGCAGTTTTGCAGAGACCAATGAGCAGTTCTTC.

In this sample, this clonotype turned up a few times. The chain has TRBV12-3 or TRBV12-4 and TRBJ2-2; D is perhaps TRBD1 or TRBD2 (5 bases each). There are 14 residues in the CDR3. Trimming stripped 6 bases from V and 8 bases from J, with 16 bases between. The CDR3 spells CASSLRGPGGELFF. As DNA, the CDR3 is TGTGCCAGCAGCCTACGGGGACCCGGTGGGGAGCTGTTTTTT.

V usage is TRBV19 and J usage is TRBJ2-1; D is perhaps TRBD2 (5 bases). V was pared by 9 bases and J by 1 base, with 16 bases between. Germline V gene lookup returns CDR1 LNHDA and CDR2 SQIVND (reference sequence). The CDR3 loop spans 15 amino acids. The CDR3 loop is CASRREGRSYNEQFF. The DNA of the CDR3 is TGTGCCAGCCGCAGAGAGGGTCGGTCCTACAATGAGCAGTTCTTC.

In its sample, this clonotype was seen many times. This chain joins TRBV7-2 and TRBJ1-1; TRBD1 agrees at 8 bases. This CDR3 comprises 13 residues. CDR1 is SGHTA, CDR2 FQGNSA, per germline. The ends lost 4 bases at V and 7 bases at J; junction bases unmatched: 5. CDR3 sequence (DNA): TGTGCCAGCAGCTCTCAACAGGGGGGTGAAGCTTTCTTT. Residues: CASSSQQGGEAFF.

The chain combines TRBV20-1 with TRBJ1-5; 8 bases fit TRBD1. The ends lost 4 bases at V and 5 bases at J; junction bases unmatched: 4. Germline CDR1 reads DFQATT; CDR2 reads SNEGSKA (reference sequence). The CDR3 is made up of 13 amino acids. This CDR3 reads CSANGRGHQPQHF. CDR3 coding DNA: TGCAGTGCTAACGGCAGGGGGCATCAGCCCCAGCATTTT.

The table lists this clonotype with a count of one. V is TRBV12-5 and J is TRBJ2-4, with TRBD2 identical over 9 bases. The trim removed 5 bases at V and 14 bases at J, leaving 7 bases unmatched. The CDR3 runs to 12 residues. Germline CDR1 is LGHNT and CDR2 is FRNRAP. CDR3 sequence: CASGTASGTEYF. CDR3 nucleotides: TGTGCTAGTGGTACCGCTAGCGGGACGGAGTACTTC.

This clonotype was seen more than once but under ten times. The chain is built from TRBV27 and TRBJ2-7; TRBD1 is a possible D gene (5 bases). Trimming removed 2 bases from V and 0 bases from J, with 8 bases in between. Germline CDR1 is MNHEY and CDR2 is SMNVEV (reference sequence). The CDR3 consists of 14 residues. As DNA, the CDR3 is TGTGCCAGCAGTTTAGGGGCAAGCTCCTACGAGCAGTACTTC. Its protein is CASSLGASSYEQYF.

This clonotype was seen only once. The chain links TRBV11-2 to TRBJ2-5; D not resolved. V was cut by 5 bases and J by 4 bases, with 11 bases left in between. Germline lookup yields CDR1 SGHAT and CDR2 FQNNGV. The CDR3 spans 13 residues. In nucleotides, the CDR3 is TGTGCCAGCAGCGAAAGGCGGACAGAGACCCAGTACTTC. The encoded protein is CASSERRTETQYF.

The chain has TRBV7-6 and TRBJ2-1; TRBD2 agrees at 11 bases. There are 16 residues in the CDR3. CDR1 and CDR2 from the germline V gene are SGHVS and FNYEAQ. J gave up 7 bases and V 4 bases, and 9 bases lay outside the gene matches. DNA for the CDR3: TGTGCCAGCAGCTGGGGGGGGACTAGCGGTCAAAATGAGCAGTTCTTC. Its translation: CASSWGGTSGQNEQFF.

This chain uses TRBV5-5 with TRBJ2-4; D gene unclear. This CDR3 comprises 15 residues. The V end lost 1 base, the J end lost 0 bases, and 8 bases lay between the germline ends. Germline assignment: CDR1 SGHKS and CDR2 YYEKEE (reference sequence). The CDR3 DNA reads TGTGCCAGCAGCTTGAAGCAGGTAGCCAAAAACATTCAGTACTTC. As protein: CASSLKQVAKNIQYF.

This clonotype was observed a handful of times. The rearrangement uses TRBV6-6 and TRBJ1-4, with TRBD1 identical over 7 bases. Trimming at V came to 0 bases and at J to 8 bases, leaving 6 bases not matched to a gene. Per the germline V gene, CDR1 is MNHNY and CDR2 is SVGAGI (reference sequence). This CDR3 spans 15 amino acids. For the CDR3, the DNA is TGTGCCAGCAGTTACTCGAACAGGGGAGGGGAAAAACTGTTTTTT. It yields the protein CASSYSNRGGEKLFF.

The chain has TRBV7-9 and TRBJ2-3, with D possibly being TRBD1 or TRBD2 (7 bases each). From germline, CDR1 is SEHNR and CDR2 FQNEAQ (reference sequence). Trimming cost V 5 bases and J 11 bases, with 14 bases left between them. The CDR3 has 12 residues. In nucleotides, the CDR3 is TGTGCCAGCAGCCTCCCAGGGGGGGTGCAGTATTTT. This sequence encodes CASSLPGGVQYF.

The CDR3 loop reads CASTGPRGHSNQPQHF. Written as DNA, the CDR3 is TGTGCCAGTACAGGCCCCAGGGGGCATAGCAATCAGCCCCAGCATTTT. The chain combines TRBV19 with TRBJ1-5; TRBD1 agrees at 8 bases. The CDR3 totals 16 residues. Germline trimming cut 7 bases from V and 0 bases from J; bases unmatched to any gene: 8. CDR1 is LNHDA, CDR2 SQIVND, per germline (reference sequence).

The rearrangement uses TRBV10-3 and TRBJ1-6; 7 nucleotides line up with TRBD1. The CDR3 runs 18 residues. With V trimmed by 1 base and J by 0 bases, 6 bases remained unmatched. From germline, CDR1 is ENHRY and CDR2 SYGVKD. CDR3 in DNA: TGTGCCATCAGTGAGTTCCCCCCAGGGGGCTCCTATAATTCACCCCTCCACTTT. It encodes CAISEFPPGGSYNSPLHF.

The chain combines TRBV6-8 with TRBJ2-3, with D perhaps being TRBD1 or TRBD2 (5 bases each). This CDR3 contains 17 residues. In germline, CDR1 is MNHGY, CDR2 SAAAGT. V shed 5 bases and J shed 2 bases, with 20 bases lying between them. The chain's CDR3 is CASSRGARRGYTDTQYF. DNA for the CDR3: TGTGCCAGCAGTCGGGGCGCGCGCCGGGGCTACACAGATACGCAGTATTTT.

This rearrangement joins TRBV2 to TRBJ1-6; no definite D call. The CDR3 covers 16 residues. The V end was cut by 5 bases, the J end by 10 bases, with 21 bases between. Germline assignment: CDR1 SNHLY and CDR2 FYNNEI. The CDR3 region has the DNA TGTGCCAGCAGTTATAAAGGACTGAGCAACGAATCACCCCTCCACTTT. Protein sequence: CASSYKGLSNESPLHF.

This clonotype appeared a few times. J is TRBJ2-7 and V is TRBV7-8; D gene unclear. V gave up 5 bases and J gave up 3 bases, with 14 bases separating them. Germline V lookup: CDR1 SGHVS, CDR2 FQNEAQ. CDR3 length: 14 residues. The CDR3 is CASSPGEVVYEQYF. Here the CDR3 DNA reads TGTGCCAGCAGCCCCGGTGAGGTAGTCTACGAGCAGTACTTC.

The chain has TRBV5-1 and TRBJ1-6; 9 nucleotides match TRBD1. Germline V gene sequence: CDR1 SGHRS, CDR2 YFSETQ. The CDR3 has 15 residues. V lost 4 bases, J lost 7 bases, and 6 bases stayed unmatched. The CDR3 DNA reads TGCGCCAGCAGCCAAGTCGGGACAGGGAATTCACCCCTCCACTTT. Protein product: CASSQVGTGNSPLHF.

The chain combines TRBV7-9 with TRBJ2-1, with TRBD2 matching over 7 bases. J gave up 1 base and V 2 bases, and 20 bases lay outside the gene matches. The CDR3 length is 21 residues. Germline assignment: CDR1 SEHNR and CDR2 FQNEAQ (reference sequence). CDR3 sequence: CASSLIFRGVSPWESYNEQFF. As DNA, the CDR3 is TGTGCCAGCAGCTTAATTTTTCGGGGGGTAAGCCCGTGGGAGTCCTACAATGAGCAGTTCTTC.

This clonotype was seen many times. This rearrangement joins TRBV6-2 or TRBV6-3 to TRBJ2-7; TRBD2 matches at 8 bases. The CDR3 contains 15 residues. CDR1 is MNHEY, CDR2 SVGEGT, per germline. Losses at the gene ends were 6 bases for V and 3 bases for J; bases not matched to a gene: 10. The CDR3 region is CASSRPGTRDYEQYF. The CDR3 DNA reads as TGTGCCAGCAGCCGCCCCGGGACTAGAGACTACGAGCAGTACTTC.

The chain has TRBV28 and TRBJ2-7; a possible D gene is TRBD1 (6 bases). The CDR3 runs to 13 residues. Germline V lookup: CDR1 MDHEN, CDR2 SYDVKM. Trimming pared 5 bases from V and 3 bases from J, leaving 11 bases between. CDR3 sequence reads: CASSAPGDYEQYF. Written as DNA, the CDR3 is TGTGCCAGCAGTGCCCCAGGGGACTACGAGCAGTACTTC.

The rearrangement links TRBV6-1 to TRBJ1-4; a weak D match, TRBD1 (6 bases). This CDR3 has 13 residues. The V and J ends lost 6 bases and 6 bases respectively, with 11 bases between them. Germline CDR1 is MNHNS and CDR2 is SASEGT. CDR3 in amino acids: CASRGTSDEKLFF. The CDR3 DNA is TGTGCCAGCAGAGGGACATCCGATGAAAAACTGTTTTTT.